This T cell receptor (beta chain) stems from a study of shared clonotypes between healthy human individuals. Libraries were prepared by immunoSEQ multiplex PCR; TCRdb keeps only in-frame clonotypes and omits some of them. The sample lists over 950,000 clones; approximately 77% were seen once. V lost 6 bases to trimming and J lost 4 bases, with 12 bases between them. CDR1 LNHDA and CDR2 SQIVND come from the germline V gene (reference sequence). The CDR3 is 14 amino acids. The genes are TRBV19 and TRBJ2-2; D is possibly TRBD1 or TRBD2 (5 bases each). The TCR comes from a man aged 18 to 29 in good health. Some clones in this sample may be carry-over from other donors' samples. What was sequenced was memory CD4+ T cells from PBMCs. Subset meaning: CD45RA-negative fraction. This chain's CDR3 is CASREGSTTGELFF. The DNA for the CDR3 is TGTGCCAGTAGAGAGGGGTCGACCACCGGGGAGCTGTTTTTT.